A single sample gave rise to the 30 T cell receptor beta chains below, sequenced in a study of beta chain features in type 1 diabetes. Study-level findings and limits: Shortening that was moderate but significant affected the TCRB CDR3s of Type 1 diabetes patients in all four CD4+ subsets.

These receptors' antigens are unknown. Expressed TCRB transcripts got sequenced, as all isolated RNA was reverse transcribed. Sequencing was performed with immunoSEQ multiplex PCR; in TCRdb, only in-frame clones are kept and a portion is missing. The sample carries 200,000 to 300,000 clones, roughly a tenth recorded once. Material for sequencing was naive CD4+ T cells from blood. All receptors come from a man aged 25-45 years with type 1 diabetes.

This clone was detected only a few times. The CDR3 sequence is CASSQGDRRLAGGHYNEQFF. CDR3 DNA sequence: TGCGCCAGCAGCCAAGGGGATAGGAGACTAGCGGGGGGCCACTACAATGAGCAGTTCTTC. The chain recombines TRBV4-3 with TRBJ2-1; 13 nucleotides line up with TRBD2. J lost 3 bases, V lost 1 base, and 12 bases had no gene match. Per germline, CDR1 LGHNA and CDR2 YSLEER. The CDR3 spans 20 residues.

The J gene is TRBJ1-1, the V gene TRBV30; possibly TRBD1 for D (6 bases). Germline assignment: CDR1 GTSNPN and CDR2 SVGIG (reference sequence). The CDR3 is 15 amino acids. V lost 3 bases, J lost 0 bases, and 14 bases lay in between. The CDR3: CAWSRDTSMNTEAFF. CDR3 bases: TGTGCCTGGAGCCGGGACACTTCAATGAACACTGAAGCTTTCTTT.

The V gene is TRBV10-3, the J gene TRBJ2-1, with D possibly matching TRBD1 (5 bases). CDR1 and CDR2 from the germline V gene are ENHRY and SYGVKD. The CDR3 totals 16 residues. V was cut by 6 bases and J by 0 bases, with 15 bases left in between. The CDR3 DNA follows: TGTGCCATCAGAGGAGACAGACACCTCTCCTACAATGAGCAGTTCTTC. It is translated as CAIRGDRHLSYNEQFF.

The V and J genes are TRBV7-9 and TRBJ1-2; D call uncertain. The V end was cut by 1 base, the J end by 5 bases, with 5 bases between. The CDR3 is 12 residues long. Germline lookup yields CDR1 SEHNR and CDR2 FQNEAQ (reference sequence). The CDR3 region has the DNA TGTGCCAGCAGCTTAGTCCTGTATGGCTACACCTTC. Encoded protein: CASSLVLYGYTF.

This clone was counted only a few times. The chain couples TRBV7-8 to TRBJ2-5, with 8 bases fitting TRBD2. Germline values: CDR1 SGHVS, CDR2 FQNEAQ. The CDR3 is 19 residues long. The junction had 22 bases not matched to a gene; V was cut back by 5 bases and J by 5 bases. CDR3 bases: TGTGCCAGCAGCCCCCGGTCCCGGGCGCGGGGGGCCCTGAGGGAGACCCAGTACTTC. Encoded protein: CASSPRSRARGALRETQYF.

V is TRBV28 and J is TRBJ1-1; D remains unclear. This CDR3 contains 13 residues. V gave up 5 bases and J gave up 4 bases, with 11 bases separating them. Germline lookup yields CDR1 MDHEN and CDR2 SYDVKM. The CDR3 DNA reads as TGTGCCAGCAGTCTAGCTCGGCGCACTGAAGCTTTCTTT. Amino acid sequence: CASSLARRTEAFF.

This chain links TRBV28 with TRBJ2-2; 11 bases map to TRBD2. The V and J ends lost 6 bases and 4 bases, in that order; junction bases with no gene match: 7. The CDR3 has 16 residues. Germline lookup yields CDR1 MDHEN and CDR2 SYDVKM. CDR3 DNA sequence: TGTGCCAGCAGCAGAATAGCGGGGGGGCGCACCGGGGAGCTGTTTTTT. Its protein product is CASSRIAGGRTGELFF.

V gene TRBV7-9 combines with J gene TRBJ1-1; weak D call: TRBD1 (6 bases). The germline V gene encodes CDR1 SEHNR and CDR2 FQNEAQ (reference sequence). CDR3 length: 14 amino acids. Deletions cut 1 base from V and 4 bases from J, with 10 bases between. CDR3 residues: CASSLDHRATEAFF. The CDR3 coding sequence is TGTGCCAGCAGCTTAGACCACAGGGCCACTGAAGCTTTCTTT. The whole variable domain, remainder taken from reference TRBV7-9 and TRBJ1-1, is DTGVSQNPRHKITKRGQNVTFRCDPISEHNRLYWYRQTLGQGPEFLTYFQNEAQLEKSRLLSDRFSAERPKGSFSTLEIQRTEQGDSAMYLCASSLDHRATEAFFGQGTRLTVV.

The rearrangement uses TRBV29-1 and TRBJ1-2; no reliable D call. Deletions cut 6 bases from V and 4 bases from J, with 9 bases between. Per the germline V gene, CDR1 is SQVTM and CDR2 is ANQGSEA. This CDR3 is 11 amino acids long. This chain's CDR3 is CSVEVTYGYTF. The CDR3 DNA reads TGCAGCGTCGAGGTGACCTATGGCTACACCTTC.

The rearrangement uses TRBV6-5 and TRBJ1-1; D not resolved. This CDR3 is 16 amino acids long. V was pared by 0 bases and J by 1 base, with 12 bases between. The germline CDR1 and CDR2 sequences are MNHEY and SVGAGI. The CDR3, as DNA: TGTGCCAGCAGTTACTCTCGAGAGCTTGCGAACACTGAAGCTTTCTTT. Amino acids: CASSYSRELANTEAFF.

The CDR3 region has the DNA TGTGCCAGTCACCGGGACAGACAAGAGACCCAGTACTTC. Protein: CASHRDRQETQYF. The chain recombines TRBV10-3 with TRBJ2-5; 7 positions match TRBD1. The CDR3 is 13 amino acids. The V and J ends lost 10 bases and 2 bases, in that order; junction bases with no gene match: 7. Germline CDR1 is ENHRY and CDR2 is SYGVKD.

This clone has a handful of counts. The V gene is TRBV7-2, the J gene TRBJ2-7, with unresolved D. This CDR3 spans 13 amino acids. V shed 6 bases and J shed 6 bases, with 15 bases lying between them. Germline-derived CDR1 and CDR2 are SGHTA and FQGNSA. CDR3 loop: CASRPQEVGEQYF. The CDR3 DNA is TGTGCCAGCAGGCCACAAGAGGTTGGCGAGCAGTACTTC.

There are a few counts of this clone. The chain couples TRBV5-1 to TRBJ2-7, with D uncertain. V lost 2 bases and J lost 6, with 18 bases in between. The CDR3 sequence is 15 residues long. Per the germline V gene, CDR1 is SGHRS and CDR2 is YFSETQ. The CDR3 sequence is CASSLDPSTTAEQYF. The DNA for the CDR3 is TGCGCCAGCAGCTTAGACCCTTCTACTACTGCCGAGCAGTACTTC.

Only a few counts were recorded for this clone. The chain couples TRBV5-4 to TRBJ2-2, with D perhaps matching TRBD1 (6 bases). V was pared by 4 bases and J by 5 bases, with 12 bases between. CDR3 size: 14 residues. Germline-derived CDR1 and CDR2 are SGHNT and YYREEE (reference sequence). The CDR3 loop is CASSGDKVTGELFF. In nucleotides, the CDR3 is TGTGCCAGCAGCGGGGACAAGGTGACCGGGGAGCTGTTTTTT.

As concerns this clone: At the DNA level, this CDR3 is encoded by other sequences in the same sample as well. The J gene is TRBJ2-3, the V gene TRBV7-2, with D perhaps matching TRBD1 (7 bases). Deletions cut 5 bases from V and 3 bases from J, with 9 bases between. Per the germline V gene, CDR1 is SGHTA and CDR2 is FQGNSA. The CDR3 is 13 amino acids. The CDR3 sequence is CASSPGGTDTQYF. The CDR3 nucleotides read TGTGCCAGCAGCCCAGGGGGGACAGATACGCAGTATTTT. Using reference TRBV7-2 and TRBJ2-3 for the parts outside the CDR3, the full variable domain is GAGVSQSPSNKVTEKGKDVELRCDPISGHTALYWYRQSLGQGLEFLIYFQGNSAPDKSGLPSDRFSAERTGGSVSTLTIQRTQQEDSAVYLCASSPGGTDTQYFGPGTRLTVL.

In this sample, this clone turned up a few times. The chain carries TRBV7-3 and TRBJ2-3; 7 bases agree with TRBD2. The CDR3 extends over 16 amino acids. The germline CDR1 and CDR2 sequences are SGHTA and FQGTGA. The V and J ends lost 1 base and 2 bases, in that order; junction bases with no gene match: 6. CDR3 protein: CASSLSGGGNTDTQYF. CDR3 sequence (DNA): TGTGCCAGCAGCTTAAGTGGCGGGGGAAACACAGATACGCAGTATTTT. The full variable domain, its missing parts supplied by reference TRBV7-3 and TRBJ2-3, is GAGVSQTPSNKVTEKGKYVELRCDPISGHTALYWYRQSLGQGPEFLIYFQGTGAADDSGLPNDRFFAVRPEGSVSTLKIQRTERGDSAVYLCASSLSGGGNTDTQYFGPGTRLTVL.

The rearrangement links TRBV27 to TRBJ1-5; D call uncertain. Germline V gene sequence: CDR1 MNHEY, CDR2 SMNVEV (reference sequence). Trimming removed 3 bases at V and 0 bases at J, with 9 bases between. The CDR3 has 15 residues. CDR3 sequence reads: CASSLSGYSNQPQHF. CDR3 in DNA: TGTGCCAGCAGTTTGTCCGGGTATAGCAATCAGCCCCAGCATTTT.

The chain carries TRBV7-2 and TRBJ1-2, with TRBD1 identical over 9 bases. The V segment lost 5 bases and the J segment 7 bases; nucleotides outside the gene matches: 8. The CDR3 has 14 amino acids. CDR1 and CDR2 from the germline V gene are SGHTA and FQGNSA. The DNA for the CDR3 is TGTGCCAGCAGCCTACCAACAGGGGGCTTTGGCTACACCTTC. Translation: CASSLPTGGFGYTF.

Written as DNA, the CDR3 is TGTGCCAGCAGCTTAGGCGGGCCCACAGATACGCAGTATTTT. It codes for CASSLGGPTDTQYF. The chain recombines TRBV7-9 with TRBJ2-3; a weak D match, TRBD2 (5 bases). The V end was cut by 1 base, the J end by 2 bases, with 7 bases between. Per the germline V gene, CDR1 is SEHNR and CDR2 is FQNEAQ (reference sequence). The CDR3 is made up of 14 amino acids.

This clone turned up a few times. The rearrangement links TRBV9 to TRBJ1-4; 11 bases align to TRBD1. The CDR3 runs to 17 residues. V dropped 4 bases and J dropped 8; count of bases not matched to a gene: 13. CDR1 and CDR2 from the germline V gene are SGDLS and YYNGEE. The CDR3 reads CASSPRDRGSDVEKLFF. The CDR3 coding sequence is TGTGCCAGCAGCCCCCGGGACAGGGGGAGTGATGTCGAAAAACTGTTTTTT.

This clone appeared a few times. This chain uses TRBV18 with TRBJ2-3; 10 bases agree with TRBD1. CDR1 is KGHSH, CDR2 LQKENI, per germline. The CDR3 loop spans 15 amino acids. J gave up 4 bases and V 2 bases, and 3 bases lay outside the gene matches. CDR3 loop: CASSPGQGEADTQYF. In nucleotides, the CDR3 is TGTGCCAGCTCACCAGGACAGGGGGAGGCAGATACGCAGTATTTT. The full variable domain, with the rest looked up from reference TRBV18 and TRBJ2-3, is NAGVMQNPRHLVRRRGQEARLRCSPMKGHSHVYWYRQLPEEGLKFMVYLQKENIIDESGMPKERFSAEFPKEGPSILRIQQVVRGDSAAYFCASSPGQGEADTQYFGPGTRLTVL.

This clone was observed a few times. J is TRBJ1-2 and V is TRBV7-9; no reliable D call. Germline V lookup: CDR1 SEHNR, CDR2 FQNEAQ (reference sequence). The CDR3 extends over 12 amino acids. With 6 bases removed from V and 4 bases from J, the gap between germline ends came to 9 bases. The CDR3 sequence: CASSGRIYGYTF. CDR3 DNA: TGTGCCAGCAGTGGGAGGATCTATGGCTACACCTTC.

Points on this clone: Other DNA sequences in the same sample also yield this CDR3. This chain joins TRBV7-9 and TRBJ1-1; 8 nucleotides line up with TRBD1. Germline CDR1 is SEHNR and CDR2 is FQNEAQ (reference sequence). With 0 bases clipped from V and 1 base from J, the junction kept 1 base outside the gene matches. The CDR3 spans 15 residues. CDR3 in DNA: TGTGCCAGCAGCTTAGCCGGACAGGGGAACACTGAAGCTTTCTTT. Translated: CASSLAGQGNTEAFF.

This clone has a handful of counts. The chain has TRBV19 and TRBJ1-6; a weak D match, TRBD1 (5 bases). CDR1 is LNHDA, CDR2 SQIVND, per germline (reference sequence). V was shortened by 3 bases and J by 8 bases, with 11 bases between the two germline ends. This CDR3 contains 14 residues. As DNA, the CDR3 is TGTGCCAGTAGTATCGCAGGGTCGGATTCACCCCTCCACTTT. This encodes CASSIAGSDSPLHF.

This clone turned up a few times. This chain joins TRBV7-2 and TRBJ1-2; TRBD1 might be the D (5 bases). The length of the CDR3 is 13 residues. Deletions cut 5 bases from V and 8 bases from J, with 15 bases between. CDR1 is SGHTA, CDR2 FQGNSA, per germline. The CDR3 nucleotides are TGTGCCAGCAGCCCTGGGGGGACGCAAGGCTACACCTTC. Its translation is CASSPGGTQGYTF.

V and J are TRBV11-2 and TRBJ2-7; perhaps TRBD2 as D (5 bases). With 3 bases removed from V and 1 base from J, the gap between germline ends came to 10 bases. Germline values: CDR1 SGHAT, CDR2 FQNNGV. The CDR3 totals 14 residues. CDR3 in DNA: TGTGCCAGCAGCTTCGGCCGGGATTCCTACGAGCAGTACTTC. Residues: CASSFGRDSYEQYF.

V usage is TRBV18 and J usage is TRBJ1-2; possibly TRBD1 for D (6 bases). This CDR3 comprises 13 residues. Germline V gives CDR1 KGHSH, CDR2 LQKENI. V shed 6 bases and J shed 2 bases, with 10 bases lying between them. The CDR3 DNA reads as TGTGCCAGCTCCCGGGACACCAACTATGGCTACACCTTC. Its protein product is CASSRDTNYGYTF.

This clone was recorded a few times. This sequence joins TRBV29-1 and TRBJ2-4; D possibly corresponds to TRBD1 (6 bases). Trimming shortened V by 5 bases and J by 3 bases, and 11 bases separated the two germline ends. The CDR3 contains 13 residues. CDR1 is SQVTM and CDR2 is ANQGSEA in the germline V gene. The CDR3 is CSVKGVGKNIQYF. The CDR3, as DNA: TGCAGCGTTAAGGGGGTGGGCAAAAACATTCAGTACTTC.

There are a few counts of this clone. The chain has TRBV18 and TRBJ2-3; 11 nucleotides agree with TRBD1. The germline V gene has CDR1 KGHSH and CDR2 LQKENI. This CDR3 is built from 16 residues. V shed 3 bases, J shed 2 bases, and the junction held 4 bases outside the gene matches. The DNA of the CDR3 is TGTGCCAGCTCACCTGGACAGGGGGCCACCACAGATACGCAGTATTTT. Translation: CASSPGQGATTDTQYF.

This clone was counted between two and nine times. V usage is TRBV29-1 and J usage is TRBJ1-1; D not certain. The CDR3 loop spans 12 amino acids. Germline CDR1 and CDR2: SQVTM and ANQGSEA. V gave up 0 bases and J gave up 4 bases, with 6 bases separating them. The CDR3: CSVEDRVTEAFF. The CDR3 DNA follows: TGCAGCGTTGAAGATCGGGTCACTGAAGCTTTCTTT.